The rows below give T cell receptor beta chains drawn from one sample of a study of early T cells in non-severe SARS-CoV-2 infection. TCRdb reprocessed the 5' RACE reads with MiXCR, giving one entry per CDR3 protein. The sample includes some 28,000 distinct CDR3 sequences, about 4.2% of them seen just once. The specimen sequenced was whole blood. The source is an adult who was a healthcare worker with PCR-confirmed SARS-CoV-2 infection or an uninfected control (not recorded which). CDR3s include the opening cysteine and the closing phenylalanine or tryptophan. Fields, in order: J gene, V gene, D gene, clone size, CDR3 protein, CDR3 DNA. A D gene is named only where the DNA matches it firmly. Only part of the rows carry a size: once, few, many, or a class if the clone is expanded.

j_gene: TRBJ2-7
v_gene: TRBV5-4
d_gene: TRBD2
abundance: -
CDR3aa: CASSLGHGGDYEQYF
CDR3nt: TGTGCCAGCAGCTTGGGGCACGGGGGGGACTACGAGCAGTACTTC

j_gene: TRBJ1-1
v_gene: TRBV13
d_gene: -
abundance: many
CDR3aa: CASSLNGLNTEAFF
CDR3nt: TGTGCCAGCAGCTTGAACGGGTTGAACACTGAAGCTTTCTTT

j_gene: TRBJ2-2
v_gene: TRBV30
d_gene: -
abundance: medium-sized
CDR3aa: CAWGPNTGELFF
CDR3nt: TGTGCCTGGGGCCCGAACACCGGGGAGCTGTTTTTT

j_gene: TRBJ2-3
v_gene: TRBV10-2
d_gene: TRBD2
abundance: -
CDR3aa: CASSLGTTLAGDTQYF
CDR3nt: TGCGCCAGCAGTCTCGGGACTACCCTAGCGGGAGATACGCAGTATTTT

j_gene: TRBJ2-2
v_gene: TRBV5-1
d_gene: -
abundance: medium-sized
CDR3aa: CASSFREPANTGELFF
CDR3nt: TGCGCCAGCAGCTTCCGCGAGCCGGCGAACACCGGGGAGCTGTTTTTT

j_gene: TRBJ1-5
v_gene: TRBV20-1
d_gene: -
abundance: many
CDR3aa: CSAGETGLAAQPQHF
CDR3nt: TGCAGTGCTGGTGAAACAGGGCTGGCGGCTCAGCCCCAGCATTTT

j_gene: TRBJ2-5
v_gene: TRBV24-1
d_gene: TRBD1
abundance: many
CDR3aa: CATQAGTVLTPQYF
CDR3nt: TGTGCCACCCAAGCCGGGACAGTATTGACCCCCCAGTACTTC

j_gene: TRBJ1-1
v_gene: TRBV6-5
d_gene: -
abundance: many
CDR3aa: CASSYPPPGEAFF
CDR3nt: TGTGCCAGCAGTTACCCCCCCCCTGGAGAAGCTTTCTTT

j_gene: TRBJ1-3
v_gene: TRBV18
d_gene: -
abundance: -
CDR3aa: CASSPLPDWTNGNTIYF
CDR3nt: TGTGCCAGCTCACCACTTCCAGACTGGACCAACGGAAACACCATATATTTT

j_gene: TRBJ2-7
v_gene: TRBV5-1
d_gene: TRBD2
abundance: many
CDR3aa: CASSLGLAGNYEQYF
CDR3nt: TGCGCCAGCAGCTTAGGACTAGCGGGAAACTACGAGCAGTACTTC

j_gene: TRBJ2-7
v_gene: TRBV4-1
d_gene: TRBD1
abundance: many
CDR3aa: CASSPGQGLGEQYF
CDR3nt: TGCGCCAGCAGCCCGGGACAGGGATTGGGTGAGCAGTACTTC

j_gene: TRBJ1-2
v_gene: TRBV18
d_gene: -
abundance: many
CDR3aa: CASSGDYGYTF
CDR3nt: TGTGCCAGCTCAGGGGACTATGGCTACACCTTC

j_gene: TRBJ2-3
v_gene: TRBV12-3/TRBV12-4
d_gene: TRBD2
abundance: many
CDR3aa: CASRRLAGLTDTQYF
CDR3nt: TGTGCCAGCAGACGACTAGCGGGCCTCACAGATACGCAGTATTTT

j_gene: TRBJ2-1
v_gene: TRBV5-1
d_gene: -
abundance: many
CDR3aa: CASSPLQAQRQNNEQFF
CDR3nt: TGCGCCAGCAGTCCCTTACAGGCTCAACGACAGAACAATGAGCAGTTCTTC

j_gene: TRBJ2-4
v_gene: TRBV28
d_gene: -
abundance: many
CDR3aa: CASSLPNEGDIQYF
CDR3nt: TGTGCCAGCAGCCTTCCTAATGAAGGGGACATTCAGTACTTC

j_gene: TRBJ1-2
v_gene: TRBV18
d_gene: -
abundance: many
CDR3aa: CASSPGGEYGYTF
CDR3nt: TGTGCCAGCTCACCGGGAGGGGAGTATGGCTACACCTTC

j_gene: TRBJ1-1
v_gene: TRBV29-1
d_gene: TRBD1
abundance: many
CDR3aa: CSINRGGTEAFF
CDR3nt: TGCAGCATCAACAGGGGGGGAACTGAAGCTTTCTTT

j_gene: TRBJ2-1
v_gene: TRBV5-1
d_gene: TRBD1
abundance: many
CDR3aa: CASSLASGGPLDEQFF
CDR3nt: TGCGCCAGCAGCTTGGCCTCAGGGGGACCTTTAGATGAGCAGTTCTTC

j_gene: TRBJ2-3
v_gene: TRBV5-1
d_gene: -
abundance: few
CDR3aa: CASSFNRVSSTDTQYF
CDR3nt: TGCGCCAGCAGCTTTAACAGGGTGTCAAGCACAGATACGCAGTATTTT

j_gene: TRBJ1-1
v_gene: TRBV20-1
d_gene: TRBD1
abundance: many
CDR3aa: CSARRTGFSSNTEAFF
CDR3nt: TGCAGTGCTAGGCGGACAGGGTTTTCTTCGAACACTGAAGCTTTCTTT

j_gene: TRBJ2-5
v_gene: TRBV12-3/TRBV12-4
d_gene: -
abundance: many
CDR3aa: CASSLGFAETQYF
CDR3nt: TGTGCCAGCAGTTTGGGGTTCGCGGAGACCCAGTACTTC

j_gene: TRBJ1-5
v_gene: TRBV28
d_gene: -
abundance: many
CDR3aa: CASRGAGNQPQHF
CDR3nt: TGTGCCAGCAGGGGGGCGGGCAATCAGCCCCAGCATTTT

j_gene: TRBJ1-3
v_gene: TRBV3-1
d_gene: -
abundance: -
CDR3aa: CASSQLSENTIYF
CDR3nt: TGTGCCAGCAGCCAACTTTCGGAAAACACCATATATTTT

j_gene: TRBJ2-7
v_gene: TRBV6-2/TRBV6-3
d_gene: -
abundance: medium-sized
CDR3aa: CASSRIGGPYEQYF
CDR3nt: TGTGCCAGCAGTAGAATCGGCGGCCCCTACGAGCAGTACTTC

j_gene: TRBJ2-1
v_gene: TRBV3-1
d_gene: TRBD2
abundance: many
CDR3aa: CASSRNSGTSANEQFF
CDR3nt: TGTGCCAGCAGCCGCAATAGCGGGACTAGCGCAAATGAGCAGTTCTTC